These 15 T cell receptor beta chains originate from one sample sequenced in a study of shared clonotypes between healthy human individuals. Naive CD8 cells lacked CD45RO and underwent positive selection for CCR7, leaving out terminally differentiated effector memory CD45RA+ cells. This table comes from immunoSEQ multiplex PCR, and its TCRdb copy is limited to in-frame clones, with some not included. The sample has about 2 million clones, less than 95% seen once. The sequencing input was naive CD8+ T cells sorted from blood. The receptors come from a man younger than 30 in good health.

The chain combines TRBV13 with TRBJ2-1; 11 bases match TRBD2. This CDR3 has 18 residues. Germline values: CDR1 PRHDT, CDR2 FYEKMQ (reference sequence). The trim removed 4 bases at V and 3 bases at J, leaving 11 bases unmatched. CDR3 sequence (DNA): TGTGCCAGCAGCTCAAATTTAGCGGGAGGGCCGATCTACAATGAGCAGTTCTTC. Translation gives CASSSNLAGGPIYNEQFF.

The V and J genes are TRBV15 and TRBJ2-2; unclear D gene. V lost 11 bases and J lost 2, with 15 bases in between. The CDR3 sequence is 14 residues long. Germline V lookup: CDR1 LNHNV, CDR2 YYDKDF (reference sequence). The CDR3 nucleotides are TGTGCCGTCGCGCGGCTGGCAAACACCGGGGAGCTGTTTTTT. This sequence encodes CAVARLANTGELFF.

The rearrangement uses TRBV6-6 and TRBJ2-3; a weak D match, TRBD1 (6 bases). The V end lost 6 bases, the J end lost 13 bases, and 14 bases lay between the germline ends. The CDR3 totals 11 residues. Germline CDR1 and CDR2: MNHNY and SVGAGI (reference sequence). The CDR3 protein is CASSYGQFEYF. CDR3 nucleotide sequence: TGTGCCAGCAGCTACGGACAGTTTGAGTATTTT.

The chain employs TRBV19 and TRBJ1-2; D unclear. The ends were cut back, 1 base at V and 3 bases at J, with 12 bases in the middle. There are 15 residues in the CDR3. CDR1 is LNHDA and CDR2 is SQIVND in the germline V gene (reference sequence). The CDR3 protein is CASSIGQAEDYGYTF. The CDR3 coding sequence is TGTGCCAGTAGTATAGGCCAGGCAGAAGACTATGGCTACACCTTC.

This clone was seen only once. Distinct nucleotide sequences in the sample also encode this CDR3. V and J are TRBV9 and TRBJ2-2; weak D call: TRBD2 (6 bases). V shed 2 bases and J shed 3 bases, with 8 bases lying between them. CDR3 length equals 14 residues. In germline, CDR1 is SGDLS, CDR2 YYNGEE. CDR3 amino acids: CASSVGGYTGELFF. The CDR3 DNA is TGTGCCAGCAGCGTGGGGGGTTACACCGGGGAGCTGTTTTTT. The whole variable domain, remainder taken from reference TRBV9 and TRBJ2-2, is DSGVTQTPKHLITATGQRVTLRCSPRSGDLSVYWYQQSLDQGLQFLIQYYNGEERAKGNILERFSAQQFPDLHSELNLSSLELGDSALYFCASSVGGYTGELFFGEGSRLTVL.

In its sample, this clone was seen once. The CDR3 bases are TGCGCCAGCAGCCAAGAATGGGGGGATGGCTACACCTTC. Translating gives CASSQEWGDGYTF. The chain is built from TRBV4-1 and TRBJ1-2; the D gene is possibly TRBD1 (5 bases). CDR1 MGHRA and CDR2 YSYEKL come from the germline V gene. The CDR3 covers 13 residues. V dropped 0 bases and J dropped 6 bases, with 8 bases sitting between them.

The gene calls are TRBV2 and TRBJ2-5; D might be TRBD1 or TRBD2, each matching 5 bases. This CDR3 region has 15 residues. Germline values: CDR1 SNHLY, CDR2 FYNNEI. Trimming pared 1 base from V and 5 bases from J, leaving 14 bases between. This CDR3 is CASSEGGSVMETQYF. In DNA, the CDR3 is TGTGCCAGCAGTGAAGGGGGGTCGGTGATGGAGACCCAGTACTTC.

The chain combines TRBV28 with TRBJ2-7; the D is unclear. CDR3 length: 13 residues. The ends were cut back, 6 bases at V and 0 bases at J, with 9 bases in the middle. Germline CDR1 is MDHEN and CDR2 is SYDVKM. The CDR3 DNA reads TGTGCCAGCAGACTCGACAACTCCTACGAGCAGTACTTC. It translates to CASRLDNSYEQYF.

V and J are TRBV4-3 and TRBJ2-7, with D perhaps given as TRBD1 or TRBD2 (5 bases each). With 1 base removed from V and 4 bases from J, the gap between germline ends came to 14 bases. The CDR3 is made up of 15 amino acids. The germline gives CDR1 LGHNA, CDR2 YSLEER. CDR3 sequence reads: CASSQGIGTIYEQYF. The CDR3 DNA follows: TGCGCCAGCAGCCAAGGAATCGGGACGATATACGAGCAGTACTTC.

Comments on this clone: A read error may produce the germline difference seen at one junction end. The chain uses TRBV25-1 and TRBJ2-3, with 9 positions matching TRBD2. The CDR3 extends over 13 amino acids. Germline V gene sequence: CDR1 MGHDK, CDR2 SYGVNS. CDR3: CASMGTSIDTQYF. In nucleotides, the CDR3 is TGTGCCAGCATGGGGACTAGCATAGATACGCAGTATTTT.

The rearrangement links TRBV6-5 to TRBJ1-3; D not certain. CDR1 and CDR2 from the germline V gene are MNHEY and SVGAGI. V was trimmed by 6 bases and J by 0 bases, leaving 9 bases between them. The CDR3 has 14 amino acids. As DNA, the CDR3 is TGTGCCAGCAGGCCGATGGACTCTGGAAACACCATATATTTT. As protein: CASRPMDSGNTIYF.

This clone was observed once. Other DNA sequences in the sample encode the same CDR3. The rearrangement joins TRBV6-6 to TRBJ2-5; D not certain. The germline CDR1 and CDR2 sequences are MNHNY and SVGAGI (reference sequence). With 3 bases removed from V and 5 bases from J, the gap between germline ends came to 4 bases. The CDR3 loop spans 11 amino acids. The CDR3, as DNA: TGTGCCAGCAGTTATTCCGAGACCCAGTACTTC. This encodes CASSYSETQYF.

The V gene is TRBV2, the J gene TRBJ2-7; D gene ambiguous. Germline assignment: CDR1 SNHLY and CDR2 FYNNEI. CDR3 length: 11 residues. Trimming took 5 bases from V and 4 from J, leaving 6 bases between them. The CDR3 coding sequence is TGTGCCAGCAGTCTTCTTTACGAGCAGTACTTC. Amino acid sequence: CASSLLYEQYF.

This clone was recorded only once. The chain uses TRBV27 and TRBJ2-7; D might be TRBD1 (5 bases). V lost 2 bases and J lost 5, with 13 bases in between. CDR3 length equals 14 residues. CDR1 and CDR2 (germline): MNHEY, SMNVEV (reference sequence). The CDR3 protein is CASSLGQGWNEQYF. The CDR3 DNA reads TGTGCCAGCAGTTTAGGCCAGGGTTGGAACGAGCAGTACTTC.

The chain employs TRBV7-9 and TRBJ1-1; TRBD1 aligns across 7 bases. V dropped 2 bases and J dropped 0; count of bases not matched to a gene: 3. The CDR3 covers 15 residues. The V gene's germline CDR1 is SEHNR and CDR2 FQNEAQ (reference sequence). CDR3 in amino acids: CASSLRTGLNTEAFF. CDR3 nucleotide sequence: TGTGCCAGCAGCTTAAGGACAGGTTTGAACACTGAAGCTTTCTTT. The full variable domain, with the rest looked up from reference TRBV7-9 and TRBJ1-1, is DTGVSQNPRHKITKRGQNVTFRCDPISEHNRLYWYRQTLGQGPEFLTYFQNEAQLEKSRLLSDRFSAERPKGSFSTLEIQRTEQGDSAMYLCASSLRTGLNTEAFFGQGTRLTVV.